This entry is about one T cell receptor beta chain. The study ran its PCR with 60 Vbeta and 13 Jbeta primers. The protocol was immunoSEQ multiplex PCR, while the TCRdb copy is restricted to in-frame clones and leaves out a portion. The table has approximately 85,000 clones, 72% seen once. The data were taken from a study of cytomegalovirus exposure and HLA in healthy donors. The CDR3 covers 17 residues. CDR1 is MDHEN and CDR2 is SYDVKM in the germline V gene. V lost 3 bases and J lost 3, with 21 bases in between. Input material: PBMCs. The sequence came from a woman aged 40-49 years in good health and CMV-seropositive. The V and J genes are TRBV28 and TRBJ2-7, with D possibly TRBD1 on 6 matching bases. The CDR3 DNA reads TGTGCCAGCAGTTTCCTGTGGCAGGACAGCACCTTCTACGAGCAGTACTTC. Translating it yields CASSFLWQDSTFYEQYF.